This T cell receptor beta chain originates from a study of T cells in Graves' hyperthyroidism and ophthalmopathy. Study as a whole: Staff took peripheral blood when the initial diagnosis was made, before any treatment began.

On this clonotype itself: What it binds is unknown.

Ophthalmopathy in the patients scored at least 3 on Clinical Activity Score and at least 4 on NOSPECS grade, lasting under 3 months. TCR beta CDR3 regions were amplified from RNA. Using the HTBI primer set, a first-round RT-PCR was run on the TCR CDR3. Each CDR3 protein is one row after TCRdb ran MiXCR on the multiplex PCR reads. Of hundreds of thousands of distinct CDR3 sequences listed, less than 20% were seen once; the top ten hold about 45%. Study conclusions and caveats: Researchers found most expanded thyroid clonotypes above 0.001 in blood as well.

The CDR3 has 15 residues. Germline-derived CDR1 and CDR2 are LNHNV and YYDKDF (reference sequence). The ends were cut back, 0 bases at V and 1 base at J, with 7 bases in the middle. The sequence derives from a man aged 35 to 55 with Graves' ophthalmopathy. Specimen: blood. The V and J genes are TRBV15 and TRBJ2-1; unclear D gene. The CDR3 DNA sequence: TGTGCCACCAGCAGAGAGGAATGGTCCTACAATGAGCAGTTCTTC. Its protein product is CATSREEWSYNEQFF.